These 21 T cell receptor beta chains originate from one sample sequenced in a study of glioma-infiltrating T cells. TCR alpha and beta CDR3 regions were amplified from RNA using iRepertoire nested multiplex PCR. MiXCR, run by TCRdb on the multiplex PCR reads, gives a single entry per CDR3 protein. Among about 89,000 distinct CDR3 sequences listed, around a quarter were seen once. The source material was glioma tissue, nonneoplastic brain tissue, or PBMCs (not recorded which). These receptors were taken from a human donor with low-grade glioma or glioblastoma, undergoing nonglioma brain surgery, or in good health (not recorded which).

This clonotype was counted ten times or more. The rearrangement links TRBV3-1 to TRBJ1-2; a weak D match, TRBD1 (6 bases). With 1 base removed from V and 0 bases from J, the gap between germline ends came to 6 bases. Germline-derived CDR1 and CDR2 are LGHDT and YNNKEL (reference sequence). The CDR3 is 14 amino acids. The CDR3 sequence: CASSQAGANYGYTF. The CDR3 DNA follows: TGTGCCAGCAGCCAAGCAGGGGCTAACTATGGCTACACCTTC.

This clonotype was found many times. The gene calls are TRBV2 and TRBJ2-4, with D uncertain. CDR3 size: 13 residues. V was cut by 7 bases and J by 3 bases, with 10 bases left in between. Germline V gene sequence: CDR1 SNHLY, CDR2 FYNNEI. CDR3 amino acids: CASTSGDKNIQYF. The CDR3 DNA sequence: TGTGCCAGCACGTCCGGAGACAAAAACATTCAGTACTTC.

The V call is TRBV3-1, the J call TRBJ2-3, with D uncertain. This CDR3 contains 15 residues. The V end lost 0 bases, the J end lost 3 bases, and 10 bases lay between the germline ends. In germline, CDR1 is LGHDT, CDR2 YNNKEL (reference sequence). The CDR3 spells CASSQEGQSTDTQYF. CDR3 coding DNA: TGTGCCAGCAGCCAAGAAGGCCAGTCTACAGATACGCAGTATTTT.

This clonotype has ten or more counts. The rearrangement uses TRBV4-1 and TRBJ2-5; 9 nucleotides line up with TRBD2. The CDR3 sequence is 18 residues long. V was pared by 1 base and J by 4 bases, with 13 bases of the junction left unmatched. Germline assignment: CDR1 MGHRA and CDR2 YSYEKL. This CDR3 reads CASSQGRGSGSLRETQYF. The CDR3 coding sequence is TGCGCCAGCAGCCAAGGGAGGGGTAGCGGGAGTCTAAGAGAGACCCAGTACTTC.

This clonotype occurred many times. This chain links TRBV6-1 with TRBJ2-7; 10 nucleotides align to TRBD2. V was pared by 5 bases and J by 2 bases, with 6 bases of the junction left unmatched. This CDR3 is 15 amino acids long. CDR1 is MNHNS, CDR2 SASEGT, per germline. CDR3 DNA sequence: TGTGCCAGCAGTTTACAAGCGGGGGGGACCTACGAGCAGTACTTC. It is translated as CASSLQAGGTYEQYF.

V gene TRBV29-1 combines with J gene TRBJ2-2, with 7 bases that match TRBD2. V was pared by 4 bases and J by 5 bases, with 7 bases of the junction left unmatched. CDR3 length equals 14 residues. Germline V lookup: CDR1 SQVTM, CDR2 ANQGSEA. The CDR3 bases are TGCAGCGTTGGGAGCGGGGTGGAAACCGGGGAGCTGTTTTTT. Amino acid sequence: CSVGSGVETGELFF.

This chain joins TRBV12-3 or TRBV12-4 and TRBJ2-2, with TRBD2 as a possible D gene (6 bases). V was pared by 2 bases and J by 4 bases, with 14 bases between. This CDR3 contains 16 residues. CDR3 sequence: CASSLRGGGITGELFF. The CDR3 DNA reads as TGTGCCAGCAGTTTAAGGGGTGGCGGGATCACCGGGGAGCTGTTTTTT.

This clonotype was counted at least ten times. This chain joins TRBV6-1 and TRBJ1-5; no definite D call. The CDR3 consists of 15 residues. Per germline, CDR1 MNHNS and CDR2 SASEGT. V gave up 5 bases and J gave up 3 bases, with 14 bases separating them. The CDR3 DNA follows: TGTGCCAGCAGTTTCGACACCATGATCAATCAGCCCCAGCATTTT. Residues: CASSFDTMINQPQHF.

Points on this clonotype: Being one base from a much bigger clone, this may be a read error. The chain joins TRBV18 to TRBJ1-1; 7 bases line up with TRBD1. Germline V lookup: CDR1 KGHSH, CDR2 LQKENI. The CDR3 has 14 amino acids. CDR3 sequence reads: CAGSRTGANTEAFF. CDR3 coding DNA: TGTGCCGGCTCACGAACAGGGGCAAACACTGAAGCTTTCTTT.

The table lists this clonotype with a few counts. The CDR3 region is CASSPPGVRSNTEAFF. In DNA form, the CDR3 reads TGTGCCAGCTCACCACCGGGCGTAAGGTCGAACACTGAAGCTTTCTTT. This chain uses TRBV18 with TRBJ1-1; no clear D. Germline CDR1 reads KGHSH; CDR2 reads LQKENI. The length of the CDR3 is 16 residues. V lost 0 bases and J lost 1, with 12 bases in between.

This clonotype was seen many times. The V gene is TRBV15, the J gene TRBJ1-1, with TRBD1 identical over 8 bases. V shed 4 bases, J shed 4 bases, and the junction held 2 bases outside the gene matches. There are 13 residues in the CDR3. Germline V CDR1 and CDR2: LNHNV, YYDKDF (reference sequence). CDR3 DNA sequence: TGTGCCACCAGCACTACAGGGGGCACTGAAGCTTTCTTT. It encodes CATSTTGGTEAFF.

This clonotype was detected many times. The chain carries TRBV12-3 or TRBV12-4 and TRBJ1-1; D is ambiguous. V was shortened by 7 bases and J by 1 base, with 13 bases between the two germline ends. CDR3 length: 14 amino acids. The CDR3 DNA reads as TGTGCCAGCACCGACGGACCGAGGAACACTGAAGCTTTCTTT. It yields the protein CASTDGPRNTEAFF.

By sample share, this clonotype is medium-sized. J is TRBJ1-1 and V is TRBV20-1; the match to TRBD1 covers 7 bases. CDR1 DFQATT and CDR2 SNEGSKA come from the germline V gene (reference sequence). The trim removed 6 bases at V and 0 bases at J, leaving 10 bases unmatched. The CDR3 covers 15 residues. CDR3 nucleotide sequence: TGCAGTGCAAAGTCTGACAGGGCCGTGAACACTGAAGCTTTCTTT. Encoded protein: CSAKSDRAVNTEAFF.

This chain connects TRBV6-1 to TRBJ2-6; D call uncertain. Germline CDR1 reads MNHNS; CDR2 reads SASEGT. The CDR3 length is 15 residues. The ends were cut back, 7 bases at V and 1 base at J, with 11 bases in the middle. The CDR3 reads CASMALWSGANVLTF. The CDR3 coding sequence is TGTGCCAGCATGGCCCTTTGGTCTGGGGCCAACGTCCTGACTTTC.

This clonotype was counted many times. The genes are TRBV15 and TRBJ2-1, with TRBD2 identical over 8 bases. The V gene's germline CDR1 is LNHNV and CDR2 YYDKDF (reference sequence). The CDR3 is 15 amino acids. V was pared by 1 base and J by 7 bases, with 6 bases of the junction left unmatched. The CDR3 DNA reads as TGTGCCACCAGCAGAGGTAGCGGGATAAGGAATGAGCAGTTCTTC. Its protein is CATSRGSGIRNEQFF.

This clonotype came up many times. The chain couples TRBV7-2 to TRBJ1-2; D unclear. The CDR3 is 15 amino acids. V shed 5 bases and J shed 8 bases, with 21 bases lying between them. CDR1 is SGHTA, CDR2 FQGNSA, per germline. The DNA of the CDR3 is TGTGCCAGCAGCCCTACTCCAAAAAACTATGGAGGCTACACCTTC. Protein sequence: CASSPTPKNYGGYTF.

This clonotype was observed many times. CDR3 protein: CASRGLAGGEDNEQFF. For the CDR3, the DNA is TGTGCCAGCAGGGGATTAGCGGGGGGCGAAGACAATGAGCAGTTCTTC. V and J are TRBV27 and TRBJ2-1; 10 bases align to TRBD2. Germline-derived CDR1 and CDR2 are MNHEY and SMNVEV (reference sequence). J lost 5 bases, V lost 6 bases, and 10 bases had no gene match. CDR3 length: 16 residues.

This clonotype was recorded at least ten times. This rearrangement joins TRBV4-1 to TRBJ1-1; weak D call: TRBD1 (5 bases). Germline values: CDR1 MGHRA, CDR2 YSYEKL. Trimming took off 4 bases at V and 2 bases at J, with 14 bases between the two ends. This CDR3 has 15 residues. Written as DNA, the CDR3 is TGCGCCAGCAGCCTAGCCATTGACAGAAACACTGAAGCTTTCTTT. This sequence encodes CASSLAIDRNTEAFF.

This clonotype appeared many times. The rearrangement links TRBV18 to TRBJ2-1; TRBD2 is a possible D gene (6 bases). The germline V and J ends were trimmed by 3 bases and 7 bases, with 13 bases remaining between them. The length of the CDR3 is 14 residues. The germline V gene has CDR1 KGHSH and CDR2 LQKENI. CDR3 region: CASSPGGPGNEQFF. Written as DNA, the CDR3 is TGTGCCAGCTCACCCGGAGGGCCCGGGAATGAGCAGTTCTTC.

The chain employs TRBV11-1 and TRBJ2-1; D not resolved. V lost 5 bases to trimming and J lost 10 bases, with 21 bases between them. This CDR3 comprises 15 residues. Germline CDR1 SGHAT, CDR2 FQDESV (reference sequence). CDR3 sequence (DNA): TGTGCCAGCAGCCCCGAAAAGGCGCAGAGACCAGAGCAGTTCTTC. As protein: CASSPEKAQRPEQFF.

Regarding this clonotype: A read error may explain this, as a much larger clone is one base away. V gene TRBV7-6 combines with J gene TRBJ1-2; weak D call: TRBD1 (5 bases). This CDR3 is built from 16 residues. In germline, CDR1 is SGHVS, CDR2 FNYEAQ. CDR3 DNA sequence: TGTGCCAGAAGCTTATCTACTCACCTGGGGCTCTATGGCTACACCTTC. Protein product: CARSLSTHLGLYGYTF.